Presented here are 24 T cell receptor beta chains from one specimen sequenced in a study of blood T cell repertoires in COVID-19. Here immunoSEQ multiplex PCR was the method, and the copy in TCRdb shows in-frame clones only, minus some. Among some 140,000 clones listed, 75% to 85% were seen once. The material sequenced was peripheral blood. These receptors all stem from a man at least 80 years old with acute or convalescent COVID-19.

The chain is built from TRBV6-5 and TRBJ2-3; D is uncertain. Germline CDR1 reads MNHEY; CDR2 reads SVGAGI. Trimming removed 6 bases from V and 3 bases from J, with 7 bases in between. There are 12 residues in the CDR3. CDR3 coding DNA: TGTGCCAGCAGCCCCAGGACAGATACGCAGTATTTT. Amino acids: CASSPRTDTQYF.

The CDR3 DNA reads TGTGCCAGCAGCCAAGAGTCCAGGTTTCCCTACGAGCAGTACTTC. Translating gives CASSQESRFPYEQYF. This rearrangement joins TRBV3-1 (or the pseudogene TRBV3-2) to TRBJ2-7; the D is unclear. The germline V gene has CDR1 LGHDT and CDR2 YNNKEL (reference sequence). Trimming removed 0 bases at V and 2 bases at J, with 11 bases between. The CDR3 sequence is 15 residues long.

The chain combines TRBV18 with TRBJ1-5; no firm D call. This CDR3 is built from 18 residues. Between the trimmed V and J ends, which lost 3 bases and 3 bases, there was a span of 21 bases. The germline V gene has CDR1 KGHSH and CDR2 LQKENI. CDR3 region: CASSPTRGEPLSNQPQHF. DNA for the CDR3: TGTGCCAGCTCACCCACCCGCGGGGAACCCCTTTCCAATCAGCCCCAGCATTTT. The full variable domain, with the rest looked up from reference TRBV18 and TRBJ1-5, is NAGVMQNPRHLVRRRGQEARLRCSPMKGHSHVYWYRQLPEEGLKFMVYLQKENIIDESGMPKERFSAEFPKEGPSILRIQQVVRGDSAAYFCASSPTRGEPLSNQPQHFGDGTRLSIL.

This clone was seen a handful of times. This rearrangement joins TRBV4-3 to TRBJ1-1, with D perhaps matching TRBD1 (6 bases). Per the germline V gene, CDR1 is LGHNA and CDR2 is YSLEER. With 0 bases removed from V and 5 bases from J, the gap between germline ends came to 10 bases. The CDR3 is 14 residues long. CDR3 DNA sequence: TGCGCCAGCAGCCAAGAAACCAGGGGAACTGAAGCTTTCTTT. The encoded protein is CASSQETRGTEAFF.

The rearrangement uses TRBV19 and TRBJ1-5, with D hard to call. Germline CDR1 and CDR2: LNHDA and SQIVND (reference sequence). The CDR3 consists of 14 residues. V was trimmed by 3 bases and J by 4 bases, leaving 10 bases between them. CDR3 DNA sequence: TGTGCCAGTAGTATGTCGGGTCCTAATCAGCCCCAGCATTTT. It yields the protein CASSMSGPNQPQHF.

The genes are TRBV5-5 and TRBJ2-1, with D maybe TRBD1 (5 bases). Germline loops: CDR1 SGHKS, CDR2 YYEKEE (reference sequence). Deletions cut 0 bases from V and 7 bases from J, with 8 bases between. The CDR3 runs to 13 residues. CDR3 sequence (DNA): TGTGCCAGCAGCTTGGGCAGGGAAAATGAGCAGTTCTTC. This gives the protein CASSLGRENEQFF.

This chain connects TRBV18 to TRBJ2-3, with a tentative D call TRBD1 (6 bases). Germline CDR1 and CDR2: KGHSH and LQKENI. This CDR3 comprises 13 residues. Trimming shortened V by 0 bases and J by 15 bases, and 16 bases separated the two germline ends. Written as DNA, the CDR3 is TGTGCCAGCTCACCACCCCTGACAGGCCCATTCTATTTT. Its translation is CASSPPLTGPFYF.

The chain has TRBV4-2 and TRBJ2-2; 10 bases map to TRBD2. The CDR3 runs to 17 residues. Germline V gives CDR1 LGHNA, CDR2 YNFKEQ. V trimming: 0 bases; J trimming: 2 bases; junction bases outside the gene matches: 3. CDR3 nucleotide sequence: TGTGCCAGCAGCCAAGACCGACTAGCGGGCAACACCGGGGAGCTGTTTTTT. This sequence encodes CASSQDRLAGNTGELFF.

This clone was observed a few times. The CDR3 loop reads CSVATGLAQPQHF. CDR3 DNA sequence: TGCAGCGTAGCTACAGGGTTGGCTCAGCCCCAGCATTTT. V gene TRBV29-1 combines with J gene TRBJ1-5, with a possible D match to TRBD1 (6 bases). The CDR3 totals 13 residues. V was shortened by 6 bases and J by 6 bases, with 15 bases between the two germline ends. Germline V gene data show CDR1 as SQVTM and CDR2 as ANQGSEA.

This chain joins TRBV4-1 and TRBJ2-3, with 8 nucleotides matching TRBD2. The V gene's germline CDR1 is MGHRA and CDR2 YSYEKL. The CDR3 is 16 amino acids. After removal of 1 base from V and 4 bases from J, the junction contained 7 bases not matched to a gene. The CDR3 region has the DNA TGCGCCAGCAGCCAAGTGACGGGGGGGCTCGCAGATACGCAGTATTTT. Encoded protein: CASSQVTGGLADTQYF.

This clone was seen just once. The chain uses TRBV12-5 and TRBJ2-2, with D tentatively TRBD2 (7 bases). CDR1 LGHNT and CDR2 FRNRAP come from the germline V gene. Trimming removed 6 bases at V and 3 bases at J, with 14 bases between. This CDR3 contains 15 residues. CDR3 coding DNA: TGTGCTAGTGGCCGTGGGGGGGGCCACACCGGGGAGCTGTTTTTT. It is translated as CASGRGGGHTGELFF.

CDR3 DNA sequence: TGCAGCGCCAGGACAGGGAACACTGAAGCTTTCTTT. Translating gives CSARTGNTEAFF. This chain joins TRBV29-1 and TRBJ1-1; TRBD1 agrees at 7 bases. The CDR3 length is 12 residues. Germline V gene data show CDR1 as SQVTM and CDR2 as ANQGSEA. V gave up 7 bases and J gave up 1 base; unmatched junction bases: 3. Filled out from reference TRBV29-1 and TRBJ1-1, the complete variable domain reads SAVISQKPSRDICQRGTSLTIQCQVDSQVTMMFWYRQQPGQSLTLIATANQGSEATYESGFVIDKFPISRPNLTFSTLTVSNMSPEDSSIYLCSARTGNTEAFFGQGTRLTVV.

The V and J genes are TRBV10-3 and TRBJ2-1; tentatively, D is TRBD1 (6 bases). The CDR3 runs to 11 residues. Germline assignment: CDR1 ENHRY and CDR2 SYGVKD. With 5 bases removed from V and 12 bases from J, the gap between germline ends came to 11 bases. CDR3 nucleotide sequence: TGTGCCATCAGTTCAGGGGAATGGCAGTTCTTC. Amino acids: CAISSGEWQFF.

In its sample, this clone was seen once. V gene TRBV6-5 combines with J gene TRBJ2-2; TRBD1 matches at 10 bases. V lost 6 bases and J lost 7; bases outside the gene matches: 8. Germline V lookup: CDR1 MNHEY, CDR2 SVGAGI. The CDR3 sequence is 15 residues long. CDR3 DNA sequence: TGTGCCAGCAGCCCGGACAGGGGGTTCGGCGGGGAGCTGTTTTTT. Translated: CASSPDRGFGGELFF.

J is TRBJ1-6 and V is TRBV5-1; 9 positions agree with TRBD1. V trimming: 4 bases; J trimming: 10 bases; junction bases outside the gene matches: 9. The germline V gene encodes CDR1 SGHRS and CDR2 YFSETQ. This CDR3 region has 15 residues. The CDR3 protein is CASSRARTGESPLHF. DNA of the CDR3: TGCGCCAGCAGCCGAGCCCGGACAGGGGAATCACCCCTCCACTTT.

The chain links TRBV7-2 to TRBJ2-5; D possibly corresponds to TRBD1 (6 bases). The V gene's germline CDR1 is SGHTA and CDR2 FQGNSA. This CDR3 has 16 residues. The germline V and J ends were trimmed by 1 base and 1 base, with 13 bases remaining between them. The CDR3 protein is CASSLVWARGQETQYF. CDR3 DNA sequence: TGTGCCAGCAGCTTAGTATGGGCCAGGGGCCAAGAGACCCAGTACTTC.

The rearrangement links TRBV18 to TRBJ2-5; 8 nucleotides line up with TRBD2. The CDR3 runs to 13 residues. The germline V gene has CDR1 KGHSH and CDR2 LQKENI. V trimming: 2 bases; J trimming: 5 bases; junction bases outside the gene matches: 1. The CDR3 region has the DNA TGTGCCAGCTCACCAGGGACTAGGGAGACCCAGTACTTC. It translates to CASSPGTRETQYF.

V usage is TRBV4-1 and J usage is TRBJ2-4, with a weak D call TRBD2 (6 bases). V shed 0 bases and J shed 0 bases, with 9 bases lying between them. This CDR3 region has 16 residues. In germline, CDR1 is MGHRA, CDR2 YSYEKL. The CDR3 nucleotides read TGCGCCAGCAGCCAAGATGTGGGACTAGCCAAAAACATTCAGTACTTC. Residues: CASSQDVGLAKNIQYF.

This clone was picked up a small number of times. V usage is TRBV7-9 and J usage is TRBJ1-2; D gene uncertain. V was shortened by 5 bases and J by 4 bases, with 14 bases between the two germline ends. CDR3 size: 14 residues. Per germline, CDR1 SEHNR and CDR2 FQNEAQ (reference sequence). CDR3: CASSQDWAGYGYTF. The DNA of the CDR3 is TGTGCCAGCAGCCAAGATTGGGCTGGCTATGGCTACACCTTC.

This clone was detected only a few times. This chain joins TRBV13 and TRBJ2-1, with a possible D match to TRBD1 (6 bases). This CDR3 has 16 residues. Trimming took off 5 bases at V and 0 bases at J, with 14 bases between the two ends. From germline, CDR1 is PRHDT and CDR2 FYEKMQ (reference sequence). The CDR3 loop reads CASSHPQGSSYNEQFF. The DNA of the CDR3 is TGTGCCAGCAGCCACCCGCAGGGGAGCTCCTACAATGAGCAGTTCTTC.

There are a few counts of this clone. The chain links TRBV5-1 to TRBJ2-2, with D perhaps TRBD1 (5 bases). The CDR3 loop spans 15 amino acids. Trimming pared 1 base from V and 4 bases from J, leaving 11 bases between. Looked up from germline, CDR1 is SGHRS and CDR2 is YFSETQ. This chain's CDR3 is CASSLQGAVTGELFF. The CDR3 coding sequence is TGCGCCAGCAGCTTGCAAGGGGCGGTCACCGGGGAGCTGTTTTTT.

The gene calls are TRBV4-2 and TRBJ2-5; maybe TRBD2 (6 bases). Germline assignment: CDR1 LGHNA and CDR2 YNFKEQ. Trimming took off 0 bases at V and 3 bases at J, with 11 bases between the two ends. The CDR3 extends over 15 amino acids. The CDR3 bases are TGTGCCAGCAGCCAAGATCCCGGGGGAGAAGAGACCCAGTACTTC. Its protein is CASSQDPGGEETQYF.

CDR3 nucleotide sequence: TGTGCCATCGGAGGACAGGGGGGCATCACCTACGAGCAGTACTTC. This gives the protein CAIGGQGGITYEQYF. The genes are TRBV10-3 and TRBJ2-7; TRBD1 matches at 10 bases. CDR1 and CDR2 from the germline V gene are ENHRY and SYGVKD. This CDR3 region has 15 residues. The V gene end was trimmed by 8 bases and the J gene end by 2 bases; junction bases not matched to a gene: 9.

The chain combines TRBV5-1 with TRBJ1-6, with a weak D call TRBD1 (6 bases). This CDR3 is built from 14 residues. Trimming shortened V by 4 bases and J by 10 bases, and 15 bases separated the two germline ends. Germline lookup yields CDR1 SGHRS and CDR2 YFSETQ. CDR3 residues: CASSPQGSNSPLHF. In nucleotides, the CDR3 is TGCGCCAGCAGCCCCCAGGGGAGCAACTCACCCCTCCACTTT. The variable domain in full, completed from reference TRBV5-1 and TRBJ1-6, reads KAGVTQTPRYLIKTRGQQVTLSCSPISGHRSVSWYQQTPGQGLQFLFEYFSETQRNKGNFPGRFSGRQFSNSRSEMNVSTLELGDSALYLCASSPQGSNSPLHFGNGTRLTVT.